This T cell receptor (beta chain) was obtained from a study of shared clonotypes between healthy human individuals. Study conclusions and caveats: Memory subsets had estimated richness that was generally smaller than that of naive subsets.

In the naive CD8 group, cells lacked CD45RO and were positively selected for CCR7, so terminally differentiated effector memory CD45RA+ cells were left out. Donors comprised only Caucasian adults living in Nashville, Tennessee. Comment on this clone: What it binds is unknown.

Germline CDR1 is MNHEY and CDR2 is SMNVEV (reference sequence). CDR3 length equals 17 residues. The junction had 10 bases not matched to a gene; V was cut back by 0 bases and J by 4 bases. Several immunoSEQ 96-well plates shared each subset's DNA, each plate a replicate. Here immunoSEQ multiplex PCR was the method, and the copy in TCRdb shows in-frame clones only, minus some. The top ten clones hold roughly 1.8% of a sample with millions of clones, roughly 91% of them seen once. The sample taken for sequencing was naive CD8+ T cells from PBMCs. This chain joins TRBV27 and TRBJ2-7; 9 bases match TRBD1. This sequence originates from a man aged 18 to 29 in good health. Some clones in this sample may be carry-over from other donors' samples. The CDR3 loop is CASSLSAGSGQGYEQYF. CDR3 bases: TGTGCCAGCAGTTTATCGGCGGGCTCGGGACAGGGATACGAGCAGTACTTC.